Included here is one T cell receptor (beta chain) sequence, with context. Its antigen is unidentified. This sample stems from a study of blood T cells in healthy people across ages. Overall study findings and caveats: Naive T cell percentage and TCR beta diversity correlated strongly.

V shed 5 bases, J shed 2 bases, and the junction held 7 bases outside the gene matches. This CDR3 is built from 16 residues. Germline V gene sequence: CDR1 SGHTA, CDR2 FQGNSA. With a J-beta primer mix and a sample-barcoded 5' primer, a second PCR ran about 7 to 12 cycles. Each cDNA molecule was tagged by a template-switch adaptor with 12 random nucleotides. TCRdb reprocessed the 5' RACE reads via MiXCR and lists one record per CDR3 protein. The top ten hold about 21% of the sample, which has 1.8 million or so distinct CDR3 sequences, about two fifths seen once. This clonotype was sampled from a human donor in good health. Sequenced input: blood. This sequence joins TRBV7-2 and TRBJ2-5; 11 bases match TRBD2. DNA of the CDR3: TGTGCCAGCAGCCCCTCGGGACTAGCGGTACAAGAGACCCAGTACTTC. Protein: CASSPSGLAVQETQYF.